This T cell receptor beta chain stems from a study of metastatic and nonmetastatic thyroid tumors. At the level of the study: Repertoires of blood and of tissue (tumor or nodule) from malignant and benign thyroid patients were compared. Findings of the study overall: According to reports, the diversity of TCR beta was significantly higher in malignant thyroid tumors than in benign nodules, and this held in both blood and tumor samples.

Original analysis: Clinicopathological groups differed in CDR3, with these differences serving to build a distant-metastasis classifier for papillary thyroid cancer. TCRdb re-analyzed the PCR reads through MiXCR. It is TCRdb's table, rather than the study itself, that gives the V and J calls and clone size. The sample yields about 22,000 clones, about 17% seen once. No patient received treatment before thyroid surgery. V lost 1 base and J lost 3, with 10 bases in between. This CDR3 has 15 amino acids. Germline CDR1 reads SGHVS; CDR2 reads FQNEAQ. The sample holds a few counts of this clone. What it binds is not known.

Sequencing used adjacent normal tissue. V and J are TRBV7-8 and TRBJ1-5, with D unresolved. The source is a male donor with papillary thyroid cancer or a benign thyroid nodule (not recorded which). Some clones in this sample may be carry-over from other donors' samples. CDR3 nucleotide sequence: TGTGCCAGCAGCTTAGACATACAGCCCAATCAGCCCCAGCATTTT. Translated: CASSLDIQPNQPQHF.